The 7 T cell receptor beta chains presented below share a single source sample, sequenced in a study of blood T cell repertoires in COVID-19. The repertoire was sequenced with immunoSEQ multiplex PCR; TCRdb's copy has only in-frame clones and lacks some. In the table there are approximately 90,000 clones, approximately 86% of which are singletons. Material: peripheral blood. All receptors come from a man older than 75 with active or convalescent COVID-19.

CDR3 DNA: TGTGCCAGCAGCAGACAGGGGGGAACTGAAGCTTTCTTT. Protein product: CASSRQGGTEAFF. The chain is built from TRBV9 and TRBJ1-1, with TRBD1 identical over 9 bases. This CDR3 has 13 amino acids. V shed 4 bases and J 5 bases; nucleotides not matched to a gene: 3. Germline lookup yields CDR1 SGDLS and CDR2 YYNGEE.

CDR3 amino acids: CAISDGGSTAGELFF. The CDR3 coding sequence is TGTGCCATCAGTGATGGAGGCTCCACCGCCGGGGAGCTGTTTTTT. The chain carries TRBV10-3 and TRBJ2-2; D is possibly TRBD2 (5 bases). This CDR3 has 15 amino acids. V lost 3 bases to trimming and J lost 6 bases, with 14 bases between them. Germline CDR1 and CDR2: ENHRY and SYGVKD.

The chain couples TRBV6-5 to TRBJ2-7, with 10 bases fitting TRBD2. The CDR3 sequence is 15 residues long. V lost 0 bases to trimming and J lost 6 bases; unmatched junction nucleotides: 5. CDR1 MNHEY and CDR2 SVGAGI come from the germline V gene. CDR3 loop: CASSYSSGRLGEQYF. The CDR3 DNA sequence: TGTGCCAGCAGTTACTCTAGCGGGAGGCTGGGCGAGCAGTACTTC.

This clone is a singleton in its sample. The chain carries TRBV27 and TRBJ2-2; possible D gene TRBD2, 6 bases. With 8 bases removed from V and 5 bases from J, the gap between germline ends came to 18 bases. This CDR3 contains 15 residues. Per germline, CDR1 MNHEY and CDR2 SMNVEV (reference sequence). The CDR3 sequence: CASHRDSRGTGELFF. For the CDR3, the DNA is TGTGCCAGCCACCGGGACTCCCGTGGGACCGGGGAGCTGTTTTTT.

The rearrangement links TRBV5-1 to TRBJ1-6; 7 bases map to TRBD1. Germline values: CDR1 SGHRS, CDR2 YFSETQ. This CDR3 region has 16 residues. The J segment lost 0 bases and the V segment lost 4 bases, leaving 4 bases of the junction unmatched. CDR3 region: CASSRGDSSYNSPLHF. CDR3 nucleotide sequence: TGCGCCAGCAGCCGAGGGGACAGCTCCTATAATTCACCCCTCCACTTT.

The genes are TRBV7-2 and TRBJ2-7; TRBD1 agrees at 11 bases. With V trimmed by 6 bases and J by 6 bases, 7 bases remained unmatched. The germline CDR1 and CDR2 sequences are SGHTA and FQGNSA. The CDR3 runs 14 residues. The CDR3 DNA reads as TGTGCCAGCAGGGTAGGACAGGGGGCTCGCGAGCAGTACTTC. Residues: CASRVGQGAREQYF.

CDR3 sequence: CASSLSLRGPMNTEAFF. In DNA, the CDR3 is TGTGCCAGCAGCTTAAGTCTCAGGGGCCCTATGAACACTGAAGCTTTCTTT. The chain combines TRBV7-2 with TRBJ1-1; a weak D match, TRBD1 (6 bases). The V and J ends lost 2 bases and 0 bases respectively, with 16 bases between them. The CDR3 length is 17 residues. CDR1 and CDR2 (germline): SGHTA, FQGNSA.